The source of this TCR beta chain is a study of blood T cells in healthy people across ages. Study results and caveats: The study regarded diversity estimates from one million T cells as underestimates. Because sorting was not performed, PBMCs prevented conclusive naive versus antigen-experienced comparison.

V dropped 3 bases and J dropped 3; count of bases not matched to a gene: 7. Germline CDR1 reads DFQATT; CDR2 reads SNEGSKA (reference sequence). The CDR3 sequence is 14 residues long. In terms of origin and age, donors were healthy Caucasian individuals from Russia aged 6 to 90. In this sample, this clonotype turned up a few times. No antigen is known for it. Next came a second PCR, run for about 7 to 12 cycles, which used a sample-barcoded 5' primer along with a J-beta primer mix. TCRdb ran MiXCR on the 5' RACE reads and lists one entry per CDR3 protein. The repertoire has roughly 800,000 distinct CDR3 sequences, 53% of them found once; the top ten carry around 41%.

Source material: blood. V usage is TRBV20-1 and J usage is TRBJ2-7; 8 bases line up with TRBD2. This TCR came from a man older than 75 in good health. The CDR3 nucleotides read TGCAGTGCTAGCAAGCCCAGCGGGAGCTACGAGCAGTACTTC. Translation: CSASKPSGSYEQYF.